A single TCR beta chain is shown here with its context. Germline assignment: CDR1 SGHRS and CDR2 YFSETQ. The CDR3 covers 13 residues. Trimming pared 3 bases from V and 2 bases from J, leaving 8 bases between. This specimen belongs to a study of blood T cell repertoires in COVID-19. Clones were sequenced by immunoSEQ multiplex PCR, and TCRdb holds only the in-frame ones, with some missing. Of about 95,000 clones in the sample, 75% to 90% were seen once. Sequencing was carried out using peripheral blood. The source of this sequence is a woman in her sixties or seventies with acute or convalescent COVID-19. The chain couples TRBV5-1 to TRBJ1-1; D is unclear. DNA of the CDR3: TGCGCCAGCAGCTCTCGACTTAACACTGAAGCTTTCTTT. This codes for CASSSRLNTEAFF.